This T cell receptor (beta chain) was sequenced in a study of shared clonotypes between healthy human individuals. Study context: Per donor, CD8 memory used one plate, CD8 naive used two, CD4 memory used three and CD4 naive used three.

Some clones are missing from TCRdb's copy, which holds only in-frame ones; the method was immunoSEQ multiplex PCR. The sample consists of about 2 million clones, 85% to 95% of them appearing once. The length of the CDR3 is 12 residues. Germline V gene lookup returns CDR1 MDHEN and CDR2 SYDVKM. The V end was cut by 5 bases, the J end by 6 bases, with 11 bases between. Sequenced: naive CD4+ T cells sorted from blood. Subset denoted: CD45RA+ positively selected. The receptor was derived from a man aged 18 to 35 in good health. The chain joins TRBV28 to TRBJ2-7; D unresolved. This CDR3 reads CASSITASEQYF. The CDR3 DNA sequence: TGTGCCAGCAGTATAACAGCCTCCGAGCAGTACTTC. Looking up the rest from reference TRBV28 and TRBJ2-7 gives the full variable domain: DVKVTQSSRYLVKRTGEKVFLECVQDMDHENMFWYRQDPGLGLRLIYFSYDVKMKEKGDIPEGYSVSREKKERFSLILESASTNQTSMYLCASSITASEQYFGPGTRLTVT.